This T cell receptor (beta chain) is drawn from a study of CD8 T cells in ankylosing spondylitis. This clonotype was detected many times. TCRdb recomputed calls from the 5' RACE reads with MiXCR, one row per CDR3 protein. This table holds 150,000 to 200,000 distinct CDR3 sequences, 9.5% to 15% found once. The germline gives CDR1 SQVTM, CDR2 ANQGSEA. The CDR3 has 12 amino acids. Between the trimmed V and J ends, which lost 3 bases and 9 bases, there was a span of 12 bases. The receptor was isolated from a male donor with ankylosing spondylitis or in good health (not recorded which). Sample: blood, either unsorted or a sorted T cell fraction (not recorded which). V usage is TRBV29-1 and J usage is TRBJ2-1, with D tentatively TRBD1 (6 bases). CDR3 loop: CSVEEQGGEQFF. The CDR3 DNA follows: TGCAGCGTTGAGGAACAGGGTGGTGAGCAGTTCTTC.